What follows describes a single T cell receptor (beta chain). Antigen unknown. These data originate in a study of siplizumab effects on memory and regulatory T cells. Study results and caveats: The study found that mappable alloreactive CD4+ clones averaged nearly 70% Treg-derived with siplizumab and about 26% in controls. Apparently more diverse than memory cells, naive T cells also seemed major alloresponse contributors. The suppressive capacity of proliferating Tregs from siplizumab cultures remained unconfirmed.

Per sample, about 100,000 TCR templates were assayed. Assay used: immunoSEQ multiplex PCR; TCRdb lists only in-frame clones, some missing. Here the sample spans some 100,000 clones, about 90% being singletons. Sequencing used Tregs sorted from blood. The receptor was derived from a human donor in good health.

The CDR3 loop reads CASSLWGANEKLFF. The CDR3 region has the DNA TGTGCCAGCAGCTTGTGGGGGGCGAATGAAAAACTGTTTTTT. This chain joins TRBV7-9 and TRBJ1-4; perhaps TRBD1 as D (6 bases). The V end lost 3 bases, the J end lost 5 bases, and 10 bases lay between the germline ends. The germline V gene has CDR1 SEHNR and CDR2 FQNEAQ (reference sequence). This CDR3 region has 14 residues. Full variable domain (remainder filled in from reference TRBV7-9 and TRBJ1-4): DTGVSQNPRHKITKRGQNVTFRCDPISEHNRLYWYRQTLGQGPEFLTYFQNEAQLEKSRLLSDRFSAERPKGSFSTLEIQRTEQGDSAMYLCASSLWGANEKLFFGSGTQLSVL.